The source of this T cell receptor (beta chain) is a study of T cells in Graves' hyperthyroidism and ophthalmopathy. V gave up 5 bases and J gave up 0 bases, with 7 bases separating them. The germline gives CDR1 DFQATT, CDR2 SNEGSKA (reference sequence). The CDR3 extends over 12 amino acids. The source material, RNA transcripts, was used to amplify TCR beta CDR3 regions. The TCR CDR3 first-round RT-PCR relied on the HTBI primer set. MiXCR, applied by TCRdb to the multiplex PCR reads, yields one record per CDR3 protein. The sample lists 530,000 or so distinct CDR3 sequences, about 15% occurring once. This clonotype showed up just a few times.

The source of this sequence is a woman between 18 and 29 years old with Graves' ophthalmopathy. The chain employs TRBV20-1 and TRBJ1-1; D not certain. The sequenced sample consisted of blood. The CDR3: CSAGGMNTEAFF. CDR3 DNA: TGCAGTGCTGGAGGGATGAACACTGAAGCTTTCTTT.